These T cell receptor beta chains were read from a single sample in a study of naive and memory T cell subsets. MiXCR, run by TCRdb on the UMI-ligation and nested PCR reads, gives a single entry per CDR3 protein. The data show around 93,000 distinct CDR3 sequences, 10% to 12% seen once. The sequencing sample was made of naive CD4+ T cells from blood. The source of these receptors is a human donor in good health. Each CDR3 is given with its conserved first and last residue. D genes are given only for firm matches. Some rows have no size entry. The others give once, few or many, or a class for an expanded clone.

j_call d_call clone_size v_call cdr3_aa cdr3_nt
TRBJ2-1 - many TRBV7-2 CASSILQGMSYNEQFF TGTGCCAGCAGCATCCTTCAGGGTATGTCCTACAATGAGCAGTTCTTC
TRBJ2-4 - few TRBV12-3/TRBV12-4 CASSLDTGTFQYF TGTGCCAGCAGTTTAGACACAGGAACCTTTCAGTACTTC
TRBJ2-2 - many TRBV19 CASSKGVELFF TGTGCCAGTAGTAAAGGTGTGGAGCTGTTTTTT
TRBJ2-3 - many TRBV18 CASSPGRSDTQYF TGTGCCAGCTCACCGGGCAGATCAGATACGCAGTATTTT
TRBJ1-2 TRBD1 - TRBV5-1 CASSGAGQGGRYLYGYTF TGCGCCAGCAGCGGTGCCGGACAGGGAGGAAGATACCTCTATGGCTACACCTTC
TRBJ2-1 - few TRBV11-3 CASSLGGAPYNEQFF TGTGCCAGCAGCTTAGGAGGGGCCCCCTACAATGAGCAGTTCTTC
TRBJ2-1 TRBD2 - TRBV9 CASSVGGLAGALSMSEQFF TGTGCCAGCAGCGTAGGGGGACTAGCGGGAGCTCTGTCTATGAGTGAGCAGTTCTTC
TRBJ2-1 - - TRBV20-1 CSAGGSYYNEQFF TGCAGTGCGGGGGGTTCCTACTACAATGAGCAGTTCTTC
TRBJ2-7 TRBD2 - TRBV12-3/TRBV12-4 CASSLGRENYEQYF TGTGCCAGCAGTTTAGGGCGGGAGAACTACGAGCAGTACTTC
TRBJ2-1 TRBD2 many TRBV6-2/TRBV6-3 CASTGGVYNEQFF TGTGCCAGCACGGGGGGAGTCTACAATGAGCAGTTCTTC
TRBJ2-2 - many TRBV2 CASRTGANTGELFF TGTGCCAGCAGAACAGGCGCAAACACCGGGGAGCTGTTTTTT
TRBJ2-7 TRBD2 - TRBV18 CASSPIGGEGYEQYF TGTGCCAGCTCACCGATCGGGGGGGAAGGTTACGAGCAGTACTTC
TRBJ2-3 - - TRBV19 CASSTSSTDTQYF TGTGCCAGTAGTACCAGTAGCACAGATACGCAGTATTTT
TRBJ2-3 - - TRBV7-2 CASSHPKGAGGADTQYF TGTGCCAGCAGCCACCCCAAGGGGGCGGGGGGAGCAGATACGCAGTATTTT
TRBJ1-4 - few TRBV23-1 CASSHLILVGTNEKLFF TGCGCCAGCAGTCATTTAATCCTAGTTGGAACTAATGAAAAACTGTTTTTT
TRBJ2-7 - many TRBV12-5 CASGLSTYEQYF TGTGCTAGTGGTTTGTCGACCTACGAGCAGTACTTC
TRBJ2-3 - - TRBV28 CASSFWGRITDTQYF TGTGCCAGCAGTTTTTGGGGTCGGATCACAGATACGCAGTATTTT
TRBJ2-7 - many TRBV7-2 CASSLDRTRYEQYF TGTGCCAGCAGCTTAGACAGAACCAGATACGAGCAGTACTTC
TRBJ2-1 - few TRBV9 CASSKSGRNTYANEQFF TGTGCCAGCAGTAAATCCGGGCGGAACACTTACGCCAATGAGCAGTTCTTC
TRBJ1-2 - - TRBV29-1 CSVEVGQGVYGYTF TGCAGCGTTGAAGTAGGGCAGGGAGTCTATGGCTACACCTTC
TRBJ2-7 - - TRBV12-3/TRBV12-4 CASSSGIEQYF TGTGCCAGCAGCTCTGGAATCGAGCAGTACTTC
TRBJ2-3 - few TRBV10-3 CAISEEPRGTQYF TGTGCCATCAGTGAGGAGCCACGGGGCACGCAGTATTTT
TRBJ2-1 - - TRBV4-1 CASSPTPDSSVAIEQFF TGCGCCAGCAGCCCTACCCCGGACTCCTCGGTTGCGATTGAGCAGTTCTTC
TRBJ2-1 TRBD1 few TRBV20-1 CSASRGFSYNEQFF TGCAGTGCTTCCAGGGGGTTTTCCTACAATGAGCAGTTCTTC
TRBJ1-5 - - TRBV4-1 CASSQGDKVQPQHF TGCGCCAGCAGCCAGGGGGACAAAGTTCAGCCCCAGCATTTT
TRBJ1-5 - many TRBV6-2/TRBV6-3 CASKLTQNQPQHF TGTGCCAGCAAGTTGACGCAGAATCAGCCCCAGCATTTT
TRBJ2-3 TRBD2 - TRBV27 CASSGTSATDTQYF TGTGCCAGCAGCGGGACTAGCGCCACAGATACGCAGTATTTT
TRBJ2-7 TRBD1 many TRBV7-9 CASGTASYEQYF TGTGCCAGCGGGACAGCCAGCTACGAGCAGTACTTC
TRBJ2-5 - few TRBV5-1 CASSLGQGVSETQYF TGCGCCAGCAGCTTGGGGCAGGGCGTATCGGAGACCCAGTACTTC
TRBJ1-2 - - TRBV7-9 CASSPRGGMYGYTF TGTGCCAGCAGCCCTCGGGGGGGGATGTATGGCTACACCTTC
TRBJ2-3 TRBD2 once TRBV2 CASSTRTSPDTQYF TGTGCCAGCAGTACCCGGACTAGCCCGGATACGCAGTATTTT
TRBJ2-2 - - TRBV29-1 CSVEMRGKGQFGELFF TGCAGCGTTGAGATGAGGGGTAAAGGACAGTTCGGGGAGCTGTTTTTT
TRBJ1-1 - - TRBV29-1 CSVAGLGTEAFF TGCAGCGTTGCAGGGTTGGGCACTGAAGCTTTCTTT
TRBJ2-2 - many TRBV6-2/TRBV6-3 CASSSTNTGELFF TGTGCCAGCAGTTCGACGAACACCGGGGAGCTGTTTTTT
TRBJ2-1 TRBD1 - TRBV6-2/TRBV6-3 CASTLPRDRGKHEQFF TGTGCCAGCACTTTACCCCGGGACAGGGGTAAACATGAGCAGTTCTTC
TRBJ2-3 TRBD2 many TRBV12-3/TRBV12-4 CASSLAGGTDTQYF TGTGCCAGCTCACTAGCGGGAGGAACAGATACGCAGTATTTT
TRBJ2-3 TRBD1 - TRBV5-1 CASSAGQDTDTQYF TGCGCCAGCAGCGCCGGACAGGACACAGATACGCAGTATTTT
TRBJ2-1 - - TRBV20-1 CSARDNLHEQFF TGCAGTGCTAGAGATAACCTACATGAGCAGTTCTTC
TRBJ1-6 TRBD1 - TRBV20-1 CSARQGGGTLTPLHF TGCAGTGCTAGACAGGGGGGAGGCACCCTCACACCCCTCCACTTT
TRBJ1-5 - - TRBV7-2 CASSLGDISNQPQHF TGTGCCAGCAGCTTAGGAGATATTAGCAATCAGCCCCAGCATTTT
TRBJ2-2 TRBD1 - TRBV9 CASSAVRGGNTGELFF TGTGCCAGCAGCGCCGTGAGAGGGGGCAACACCGGGGAGCTGTTTTTT
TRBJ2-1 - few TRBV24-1 CATSDLGPNNEQFF TGTGCCACCAGTGATTTAGGGCCCAACAATGAGCAGTTCTTC
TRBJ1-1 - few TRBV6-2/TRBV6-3 CASGRTNTEAFF TGTGCCAGCGGTAGGACAAACACTGAAGCTTTCTTT
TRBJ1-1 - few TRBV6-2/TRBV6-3 CASSGRLNTEAFF TGTGCCAGCAGTGGACGTTTGAACACTGAAGCTTTCTTT
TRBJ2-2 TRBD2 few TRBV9 CASSPGLADYTGELFF TGTGCCAGCAGCCCAGGACTAGCGGATTATACCGGGGAGCTGTTTTTT
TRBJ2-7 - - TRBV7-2 CASSPDTYEQYF TGTGCCAGCAGCCCGGACACCTACGAGCAGTACTTC
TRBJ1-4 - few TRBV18 CASSPTEQTNEKLFF TGTGCCAGCTCACCAACAGAACAAACTAATGAAAAACTGTTTTTT
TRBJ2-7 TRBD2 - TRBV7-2 CASSLGRETYAYEQYF TGTGCCAGCAGCCTAGGGAGGGAGACTTACGCCTACGAGCAGTACTTC
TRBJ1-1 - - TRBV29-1 CSVERLGAEAFF TGTAGCGTTGAACGATTGGGAGCTGAAGCTTTCTTT
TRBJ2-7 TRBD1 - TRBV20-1 CSARDRWGQSREQYF TGCAGTGCTAGAGATCGTTGGGGACAGTCTCGCGAGCAGTACTTC
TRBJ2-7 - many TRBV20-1 CSAQTGTKGEQYF TGCAGTGCTCAAACAGGGACAAAAGGCGAGCAGTACTTC
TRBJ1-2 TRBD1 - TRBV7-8 CASSLIFRGQGGGLHGYTF TGTGCCAGCAGCTTGATTTTTCGGGGACAGGGAGGCGGGTTACATGGCTACACCTTC
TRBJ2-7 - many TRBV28 CASSDTTYEQYF TGTGCCAGCTCGGACACGACCTACGAGCAGTACTTC
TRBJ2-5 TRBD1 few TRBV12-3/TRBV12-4 CASRGQAIQETQYF TGTGCCAGCAGGGGACAGGCAATCCAAGAGACCCAGTACTTC